The 27 T cell receptor beta chains below were found in one sample sequenced in a study of tumor and adjacent non-tumor tissue in lung cancer. RNA was extracted from bulk tissue without any cell sorting. Three rounds of nested PCR, following a modified ARM-PCR protocol, produced the TCRbeta library. MiXCR, applied by TCRdb to the multiplex PCR reads, yields one record per CDR3 protein. There are about 82,000 distinct CDR3 sequences in the sample; under 80% occur only once, and less than 15% lies in the top ten. The sequenced sample consisted of lung tumor tissue. These receptors were obtained from a woman in her forties or fifties with non-small cell lung cancer.

This clonotype was seen more than once but under ten times. The junction does not match germline at one end; this may be a read error. J is TRBJ2-3 and V is TRBV5-1; either TRBD1 or TRBD2 may fit D (5 bases each). Germline CDR1 is SGHRS and CDR2 is YFSETQ. The CDR3 runs 14 residues. The CDR3 bases are TGCGCCAGCAACTTGAGTCCGGGGCTGGATACGCAGTATTTT. Translating gives CASNLSPGLDTQYF.

As for this clonotype: At one of its ends the junction is not consistent with the germline gene, which may arise from a read error. V is TRBV10-2 and J is TRBJ1-5, with unresolved D. The CDR3 has 16 residues. CDR1 WSHSY and CDR2 SAAADI come from the germline V gene. The CDR3 region is CACSESGLLLGQPLHF. The CDR3 DNA is TGCGCCTGCAGTGAGTCAGGACTTCTCCTCGGTCAGCCCCTGCATTTT.

The chain employs TRBV6-1 and TRBJ2-7, with 9 bases aligning to TRBD1. Germline-derived CDR1 and CDR2 are MNHNS and SASEGT. V was pared by 3 bases and J by 7 bases, with 10 bases of the junction left unmatched. The CDR3 has 15 residues. The CDR3 region is CASSDPPDRGMEQYF. Here the CDR3 DNA reads TGTGCCAGCAGTGACCCACCGGACAGGGGAATGGAGCAGTACTTC.

This clonotype was counted a single time. The V call is TRBV12-1, the J call TRBJ2-2; the table's D call of TRBD2 was not tested on the DNA. TRBV12-1 is deemed a pseudogene. The CDR3 is 19 residues long. CDR3 nucleotide sequence: TGTGCCAGCAGTTTGTTCTGTAAACCGACTAGAATCGGCACCTGGGAGCTGTTTTTT. Protein: CASSLFCKPTRIGTWELFF.

The J gene is TRBJ2-1, the V gene TRBV6-1, with 9 bases aligning to TRBD2. Germline-derived CDR1 and CDR2 are MNHNS and SASEGT. The CDR3 has 15 amino acids. The CDR3: CVSSDGSGRIDEQFF. CDR3 in DNA: TGTGTCAGTAGTGATGGTAGCGGGAGAATCGATGAGCAGTTCTTC.

Note on this clonotype: Relative to the germline gene, one junction end is altered; a read error may explain this. V is TRBV6-1 and J is TRBJ1-2, with a weak D call TRBD1 (5 bases). Germline assignment: CDR1 MNHNS and CDR2 SASEGT. The CDR3 length is 13 residues. In DNA, the CDR3 is TGTGCCAGTCACGGAGGGGTTAACTATGACTACACCTTC. It yields the protein CASHGGVNYDYTF.

With respect to this clonotype: One end of the junction varies from germline; a read error may be responsible. The chain combines TRBV6-1 with TRBJ2-3, with a tentative D call TRBD2 (6 bases). The CDR3 runs to 16 residues. Germline CDR1 reads MNHNS; CDR2 reads SASEGT. This CDR3 reads CTSSERAGGSTETQYF. The CDR3 DNA reads as TGTACCAGCAGTGAAAGAGCGGGCGGTAGCACAGAAACGCAGTATTTT.

This clonotype was seen ten or more times. The chain couples TRBV5-6 to TRBJ2-1; 7 bases map to TRBD1. The trim removed 0 bases at V and 9 bases at J, leaving 21 bases unmatched. Germline assignment: CDR1 SGHDT and CDR2 YYEEEE. This CDR3 is built from 19 residues. Written as DNA, the CDR3 is TGTGCCAGCAGCTTGGCCCCCACGACGGGACAGACCGCTTGGGCTGAGCAGTTCTTC. Residues: CASSLAPTTGQTAWAEQFF.

As regards this clonotype: Given the absence of the conserved phenylalanine or tryptophan at the CDR3 end, a read error is likely. The chain couples TRBV20-1 to TRBJ1-1, with D unclear. This CDR3 is built from 13 residues. Germline V gene data show CDR1 as DFQATT and CDR2 as SNEGSKA (reference sequence). Trimming shortened V by 3 bases and J by 6 bases, and 14 bases separated the two germline ends. The CDR3 sequence: CSARVTIGSEAFL. The DNA for the CDR3 is TGCAGTGCTAGGGTGACAATAGGCTCTGAAGCTTTCCTT.

In the case of this clonotype: This may arise from a read error, as a much more abundant clone is one base away. J is TRBJ2-4 and V is TRBV29-1; 8 positions match TRBD1. This CDR3 contains 14 residues. J lost 8 bases, V lost 8 bases, and 14 bases had no gene match. Germline loops: CDR1 SQVTM, CDR2 ANQGSEA. The CDR3 loop reads CSLPDDRGGHIQYF. The CDR3 coding sequence is TGCAGCCTCCCCGATGACAGGGGAGGACACATTCAGTACTTC.

Turning to this clonotype: Here the CDR3 omits its conserved ending phenylalanine or tryptophan, so a read error is the likely source. This chain joins TRBV10-3 and TRBJ1-1; D gene ambiguous. CDR3 length: 13 residues. V was clipped by 2 bases and J by 1 base, with 5 bases between them. Germline V gives CDR1 ENHRY, CDR2 SYGVKD. The CDR3 bases are TGTGCCATCAGTGAGGTAACGAACACTGAAGCTTTCTTA. Residues: CAISEVTNTEAFL.

With respect to this clonotype: A much larger clone sits a single nucleotide away, making a read error possible. The rearrangement joins TRBV24-1 to TRBJ1-5, with no clear D. The germline V gene has CDR1 KGHDR and CDR2 SFDVKD. The CDR3 is 14 amino acids. CDR3 sequence (DNA): TGTGCCACCTGTGATTTTTTGCGGGATCAGCCCCAGCATTTT. This gives the protein CATCDFLRDQPQHF.

This chain links TRBV7-9 with TRBJ1-5; D unresolved. CDR3 length: 16 amino acids. The germline gives CDR1 SEHNR, CDR2 FQNEAQ (reference sequence). The ends were cut back, 4 bases at V and 2 bases at J, with 15 bases in the middle. The CDR3 loop is CASSSGREEGNQPQHF. In DNA form, the CDR3 reads TGTGCCAGCAGCTCCGGCCGGGAAGAGGGCAATCAGCCCCAGCATTTT. Looking up the rest from reference TRBV7-9 and TRBJ1-5 gives the full variable domain: DTGVSQNPRHKITKRGQNVTFRCDPISEHNRLYWYRQTLGQGPEFLTYFQNEAQLEKSRLLSDRFSAERPKGSFSTLEIQRTEQGDSAMYLCASSSGREEGNQPQHFGDGTRLSIL.

To note about this clonotype: This CDR3 is missing its conserved last phenylalanine or tryptophan, likely due to a read error. V gene TRBV6-5 combines with J gene TRBJ2-7; TRBD2 matches 10 bases. V lost 5 bases, J lost 4 bases, and 11 bases stayed unmatched. CDR3 length: 16 amino acids. The germline CDR1 and CDR2 sequences are MNHEY and SVGAGI. The CDR3 sequence: CASSTWTSGRLYEQYL. The CDR3 DNA sequence: TGTGCCAGCAGTACCTGGACTAGCGGAAGATTATACGAGCAGTACCTC.

The chain couples TRBV10-1 to TRBJ2-2, with D maybe TRBD2 (7 bases). The germline CDR1 and CDR2 sequences are WNHNN and SYGVQD (reference sequence). The germline V and J ends were trimmed by 8 bases and 3 bases, with 13 bases remaining between them. The CDR3 has 14 amino acids. The CDR3 here is CASRGRGDTGELFF. For the CDR3, the DNA is TGCGCCAGCCGGGGGAGGGGGGACACCGGGGAGCTGTTTTTT.

Concerning this clonotype itself: Mismatch with germline at one junction end may stem from a read error. The V gene is TRBV12-3 or TRBV12-4, the J gene TRBJ2-7, with 8 bases aligning to TRBD1. The CDR3 covers 15 residues. In DNA, the CDR3 is TGTGCCAGCAGTTTAATTGGACAGGGCGGATCCGAGCACTACTTC. This translates into CASSLIGQGGSEHYF.

As concerns this clonotype: Here the CDR3 omits its conserved ending phenylalanine or tryptophan, so a read error is the likely source. This sequence joins TRBV29-1 and TRBJ1-1, with D unresolved. Germline CDR1 reads SQVTM; CDR2 reads ANQGSEA. CDR3 size: 14 residues. The ends were cut back, 4 bases at V and 0 bases at J, with 12 bases in the middle. CDR3 in amino acids: CSVVNWVMNTEAFL. CDR3 sequence (DNA): TGCAGCGTTGTCAACTGGGTCATGAACACTGAAGCTTTCCTT.

With respect to this clonotype: A much larger clone lies a single base off, so this may be a read error. The CDR3 carries no conserved terminal phenylalanine or tryptophan, so it likely arises from a read error. The V gene is TRBV20-1, the J gene TRBJ2-1; D remains ambiguous. V lost 2 bases, J lost 9 bases, and 17 bases lay in between. CDR1 DFQATT and CDR2 SNEGSKA come from the germline V gene (reference sequence). This CDR3 has 14 amino acids. CDR3 sequence: CSARSSSTQIEQFS. CDR3 DNA: TGCAGTGCTAGAAGCTCGTCTACCCAAATTGAGCAGTTCTCC.

As for this clonotype: Sequence at one end of the junction differs from germline and may be a read error. V and J are TRBV10-3 and TRBJ1-6; D not certain. In germline, CDR1 is ENHRY, CDR2 SYGVKD. The CDR3 runs to 16 residues. CDR3 loop: CAISGSGRADNSPIHF. In nucleotides, the CDR3 is TGTGCCATCAGTGGGAGTGGGCGGGCGGATAATTCACCCATCCACTTT.

As regards this clonotype: One end of the junction varies from germline; a read error may be responsible. The chain uses TRBV7-9 and TRBJ2-1, with TRBD2 as a possible D gene (6 bases). Germline V gene sequence: CDR1 SEHNR, CDR2 FQNEAQ (reference sequence). The CDR3 covers 18 residues. Written as DNA, the CDR3 is TGTGCCTGCAGCTCTCGGAGGGTAGAAATTGACCATTACAATGAGCAGTTCTTC. Residues: CACSSRRVEIDHYNEQFF.

On this clonotype itself: The conserved final phenylalanine or tryptophan is absent from the CDR3, which likely points to a read error. This chain connects TRBV6-4 to TRBJ2-1; TRBD2 aligns across 8 bases. The CDR3 has 14 amino acids. CDR1 and CDR2 from the germline V gene are MRHNA and SNTAGT. The V and J ends lost 2 bases and 6 bases, in that order; junction bases with no gene match: 3. The CDR3 loop reads CASSDGTSGNEQFL. As DNA, the CDR3 is TGTGCCAGCAGTGACGGAACTAGCGGCAATGAGCAGTTCTTA.

This clonotype was seen at least ten times. The CDR3 spells CASSEASGSMLGGEQYF. CDR3 coding DNA: TGTGCCAGCAGTGAAGCCAGCGGGAGTATGTTGGGGGGCGAGCAGTACTTC. The V gene is TRBV6-1, the J gene TRBJ2-7, with 8 bases fitting TRBD2. The CDR3 consists of 17 residues. Germline V gene lookup returns CDR1 MNHNS and CDR2 SASEGT. The trim removed 0 bases at V and 6 bases at J, leaving 13 bases unmatched.

This sequence joins TRBV11-3 and TRBJ1-2; D ambiguous. With 10 bases removed from V and 14 bases from J, the gap between germline ends came to 23 bases. Per the germline V gene, CDR1 is SGHNT and CDR2 is YENEEA. This CDR3 is 12 amino acids long. The CDR3 DNA sequence: TGTGCCACCAAGACGGGTTGCTGTGGCCATACCTTC. This codes for CATKTGCCGHTF. Variable domain in full (rest from reference TRBV11-3 and TRBJ1-2): EAGVVQSPRYKIIEKKQPVAFWCNPISGHNTLYWYLQNLGQGPELLIRYENEEAVDDSQLPKDRFSAERLKGVDSTLKIQPAELGDSAVYLCATKTGCCGHTFGSGTRLTVV.

Turning to this clonotype: A much bigger clone sits one base away, suggesting this may be a read error. This chain's CDR3 is CAGRGTGRETQYF. The CDR3 DNA reads as TGCGCCGGCAGAGGGACAGGGAGAGAGACCCAGTACTTC. This rearrangement joins TRBV10-2 to TRBJ2-5, with 9 bases lining up with TRBD1. CDR3 length: 13 residues. Germline V gives CDR1 WSHSY, CDR2 SAAADI.

Of note for this clonotype: This may be a read error: a much more frequent sequence differs by one nucleotide. This chain joins TRBV24-1 and TRBJ1-2; 8 nucleotides line up with TRBD1. The CDR3 totals 13 residues. CDR1 is KGHDR and CDR2 is SFDVKD in the germline V gene. The CDR3 sequence is CAASAADRASYTF. In DNA form, the CDR3 reads TGTGCCGCCAGTGCTGCGGACAGGGCTAGCTACACCTTC.

About this clonotype itself: A junction boundary mismatches the germline segment, possibly from a read error. The chain uses TRBV12-3 or TRBV12-4 and TRBJ1-5; D gene unclear. CDR3 length: 15 residues. The CDR3 DNA reads as TGTACCAGCAGTTTGATGAAGGGTGATCATTTTCCCCAGCATTTT. Its protein is CTSSLMKGDHFPQHF.

The genes are TRBV11-2 and TRBJ2-3; tentatively, D is TRBD1 (6 bases). The CDR3 is 15 residues long. Per the germline V gene, CDR1 is SGHAT and CDR2 is FQNNGV. V lost 4 bases and J lost 15, with 26 bases in between. This chain's CDR3 is CASSSRPPGDHMQYF. CDR3 DNA: TGTGCCAGCAGCTCAAGACCCCCAGGGGACCATATGCAATATTTT.